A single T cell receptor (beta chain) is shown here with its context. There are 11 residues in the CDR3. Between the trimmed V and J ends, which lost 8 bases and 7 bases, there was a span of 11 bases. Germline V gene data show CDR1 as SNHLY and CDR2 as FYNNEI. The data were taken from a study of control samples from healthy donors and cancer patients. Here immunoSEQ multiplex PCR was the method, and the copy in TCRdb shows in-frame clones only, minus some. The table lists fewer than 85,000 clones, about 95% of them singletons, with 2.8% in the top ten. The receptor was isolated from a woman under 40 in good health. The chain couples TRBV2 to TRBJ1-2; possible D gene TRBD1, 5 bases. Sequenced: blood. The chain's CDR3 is CASQQVPGYTF. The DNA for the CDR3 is TGTGCCAGCCAACAGGTGCCTGGCTACACCTTC.